This T cell receptor (beta chain) was retrieved from a study of shared clonotypes between healthy human individuals. Whole-study results and caveats: Clonotype sharing among donors was thought likely to change with sequencing depth. The study generally estimated greater richness for naive than memory subsets. Blood was the only sampled material, and tissue repertoires likely differ.

The repertoire was sequenced with immunoSEQ multiplex PCR; TCRdb's copy has only in-frame clones and lacks some. The repertoire holds roughly 2,000,000 clones, with around 93% as singletons. Points on this clone: The antigen is unknown.

Naive CD8 cells were CD45RO-negative, positively selected for CCR7, excluding terminally differentiated effector memory CD45RA+ cells. The donor cohort consisted entirely of Caucasian adults residing in Nashville, Tennessee. In germline, CDR1 is GTSNPN, CDR2 SVGIG (reference sequence). CDR3 size: 13 residues. Trimming removed 4 bases at V and 1 base at J, with 10 bases between. J is TRBJ2-5 and V is TRBV30; D is possibly TRBD1 (6 bases). The source material was naive CD8+ T cells from PBMCs. The TCR originated in a man between 18 and 29 years old in good health. Some clones in this sample may be carry-over from other donors' samples. In DNA form, the CDR3 reads TGTGCCTGGAACCAGGGGAGCCAAGAGACCCAGTACTTC. Amino acids: CAWNQGSQETQYF.